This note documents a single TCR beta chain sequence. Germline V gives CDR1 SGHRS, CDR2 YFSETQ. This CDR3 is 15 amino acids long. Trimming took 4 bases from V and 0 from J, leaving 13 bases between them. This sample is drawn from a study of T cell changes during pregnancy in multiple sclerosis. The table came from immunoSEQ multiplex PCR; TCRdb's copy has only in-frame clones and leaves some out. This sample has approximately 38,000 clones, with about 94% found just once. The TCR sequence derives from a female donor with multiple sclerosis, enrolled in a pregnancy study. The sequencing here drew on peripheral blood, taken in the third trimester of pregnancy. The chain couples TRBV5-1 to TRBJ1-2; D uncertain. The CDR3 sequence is CASSPPLSTNYGYTF. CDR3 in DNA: TGCGCCAGCAGCCCCCCACTCTCAACTAACTATGGCTACACCTTC. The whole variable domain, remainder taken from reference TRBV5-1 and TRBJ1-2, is KAGVTQTPRYLIKTRGQQVTLSCSPISGHRSVSWYQQTPGQGLQFLFEYFSETQRNKGNFPGRFSGRQFSNSRSEMNVSTLELGDSALYLCASSPPLSTNYGYTFGSGTRLTVV.